The 27 T cell receptor beta chains below come from one sample, sequenced in a study of cytomegalovirus exposure and HLA in healthy donors. PCR used 60 Vbeta primers and 13 Jbeta primers. Produced via immunoSEQ multiplex PCR; TCRdb's table is partial and in-frame only. The data show approximately 210,000 clones, roughly 77% seen once. What was sequenced was PBMCs. Every receptor here comes from a woman between 50 and 59 years old in good health and CMV-seronegative.

Only one count was recorded for this clone. The V gene is TRBV7-2, the J gene TRBJ2-5; maybe TRBD1 (6 bases). The germline V and J ends were trimmed by 0 bases and 1 base, with 12 bases remaining between them. The CDR3 length is 16 residues. Germline CDR1 reads SGHTA; CDR2 reads FQGNSA. CDR3 nucleotide sequence: TGTGCCAGCAGCTTAGCCGGGTTAGGGGGCCAAGAGACCCAGTACTTC. It encodes CASSLAGLGGQETQYF. Full variable domain (rest looked up from reference TRBV7-2 and TRBJ2-5): GAGVSQSPSNKVTEKGKDVELRCDPISGHTALYWYRQSLGQGLEFLIYFQGNSAPDKSGLPSDRFSAERTGGSVSTLTIQRTQQEDSAVYLCASSLAGLGGQETQYFGPGTRLLVL.

The chain carries TRBV7-8 and TRBJ1-1; D is unresolved. Germline V lookup: CDR1 SGHVS, CDR2 FQNEAQ. The CDR3 has 16 residues. V dropped 4 bases and J dropped 5 bases, with 20 bases sitting between them. The CDR3, as DNA: TGTGCCAGCAGCTCAAACCCGGGATACCGGTGGACTGAAGCTTTCTTT. Translating gives CASSSNPGYRWTEAFF.

V and J are TRBV6-5 and TRBJ1-5; no firm D call. The CDR3 is made up of 12 amino acids. The V end was cut by 6 bases, the J end by 4 bases, with 7 bases between. Germline V gene sequence: CDR1 MNHEY, CDR2 SVGAGI. The CDR3 here is CASRRGNQPQHF. The CDR3, as DNA: TGTGCCAGCAGGAGAGGGAATCAGCCCCAGCATTTT.

This clone showed up just a few times. The V gene is TRBV5-5, the J gene TRBJ2-2; weak D call: TRBD2 (5 bases). CDR1 and CDR2 from the germline V gene are SGHKS and YYEKEE (reference sequence). V was shortened by 0 bases and J by 7 bases, with 10 bases between the two germline ends. The CDR3 is 14 amino acids. CDR3 loop: CASSLVLEGGELFF. The CDR3 region has the DNA TGTGCCAGCAGCTTGGTACTAGAGGGCGGGGAGCTGTTTTTT.

This chain uses TRBV28 with TRBJ1-5; D is ambiguous. This CDR3 comprises 14 residues. Between the trimmed V and J ends, which lost 5 bases and 0 bases, there was a span of 8 bases. Germline V gene sequence: CDR1 MDHEN, CDR2 SYDVKM. The CDR3 DNA reads TGTGCCAGCAGTCGCCTAGATAGCAATCAGCCCCAGCATTTT. Translated, it gives CASSRLDSNQPQHF.

The rearrangement uses TRBV7-2 and TRBJ1-2; D is perhaps TRBD1 (6 bases). The germline V gene has CDR1 SGHTA and CDR2 FQGNSA. This CDR3 contains 14 residues. V was clipped by 5 bases and J by 4 bases, with 14 bases between them. Here the CDR3 DNA reads TGTGCCAGCAGCCGAGGGGGGGAAGGCTATGGCTACACCTTC. Amino acids: CASSRGGEGYGYTF.

J is TRBJ2-1 and V is TRBV19; possible D gene TRBD2, 6 bases. This CDR3 contains 16 residues. Germline V gene lookup returns CDR1 LNHDA and CDR2 SQIVND (reference sequence). Trimming cost V 4 bases and J 4 bases, with 17 bases left between them. Written as DNA, the CDR3 is TGTGCCAGTAGTACCCGGACCCTCCGGGAGTACAATGAGCAGTTCTTC. Protein product: CASSTRTLREYNEQFF.

The V call is TRBV28, the J call TRBJ1-5; D remains ambiguous. Trimming took 6 bases from V and 9 from J, leaving 12 bases between them. This CDR3 is 12 amino acids long. Per the germline V gene, CDR1 is MDHEN and CDR2 is SYDVKM. DNA of the CDR3: TGTGCCAGCAGAACATCTTCTCGGCCCCAGCATTTT. This translates into CASRTSSRPQHF.

This chain joins TRBV5-4 and TRBJ2-4; 7 nucleotides agree with TRBD2. This CDR3 is built from 14 residues. The ends lost 4 bases at V and 7 bases at J; junction bases unmatched: 8. Germline CDR1 and CDR2: SGHNT and YYREEE (reference sequence). The CDR3 reads CASSRAEGGNIQYF. CDR3 DNA: TGTGCCAGCAGCCGGGCCGAGGGAGGGAACATTCAGTACTTC.

The CDR3 loop reads CASSQDGTSGIGDNEQFF. In nucleotides, the CDR3 is TGTGCCAGCAGCCAAGATGGGACTAGCGGGATTGGGGACAATGAGCAGTTCTTC. The rearrangement links TRBV4-2 to TRBJ2-1; 13 bases are a match to TRBD2. Unmatched junction bases numbered 7, after V lost 0 bases and J lost 5 bases. The germline V gene has CDR1 LGHNA and CDR2 YNFKEQ. This CDR3 has 18 amino acids.

This clone was seen just once. V usage is TRBV7-9 and J usage is TRBJ2-3; the D gene is possibly TRBD1 (5 bases). Germline CDR1 is SEHNR and CDR2 is FQNEAQ (reference sequence). The germline V and J ends were trimmed by 3 bases and 0 bases, with 13 bases remaining between them. The CDR3 consists of 16 residues. CDR3 region: CASSLSMGLSTDTQYF. The CDR3 region has the DNA TGTGCCAGCAGCTTGTCTATGGGGCTAAGCACAGATACGCAGTATTTT.

This clone qualifies as medium-sized (0.01 to 0.1%). The V and J genes are TRBV5-4 and TRBJ1-2; a weak D match, TRBD1 (5 bases). Between the trimmed V and J ends, which lost 4 bases and 6 bases, there was a span of 16 bases. The germline V gene has CDR1 SGHNT and CDR2 YYREEE (reference sequence). This CDR3 spans 14 amino acids. CDR3 coding DNA: TGTGCCAGCAGCGGGGGTGGGGGAGGCAATGGCTACACCTTC. It yields the protein CASSGGGGGNGYTF.

The chain is built from TRBV11-3 and TRBJ2-1; TRBD2 matches 7 bases. V lost 0 bases and J lost 10; bases outside the gene matches: 12. CDR1 is SGHNT, CDR2 YENEEA, per germline. The CDR3 is 16 amino acids. The CDR3 DNA is TGTGCCAGCAGCTTAGACTTGCCAGCGGGAATAAACGAGCAGTTCTTC. It is translated as CASSLDLPAGINEQFF. Combining the CDR3 with reference TRBV11-3 and TRBJ2-1 gives the whole variable domain EAGVVQSPRYKIIEKKQPVAFWCNPISGHNTLYWYLQNLGQGPELLIRYENEEAVDDSQLPKDRFSAERLKGVDSTLKIQPAELGDSAVYLCASSLDLPAGINEQFFGPGTRLTVL.

This clone appeared a few times. The V gene is TRBV5-6, the J gene TRBJ2-7; D is ambiguous. The CDR3 covers 12 residues. CDR1 and CDR2 from the germline V gene are SGHDT and YYEEEE. Deletions cut 0 bases from V and 7 bases from J, with 8 bases between. The CDR3 spells CASSLGAGEQYF. CDR3 DNA sequence: TGTGCCAGCAGCTTGGGGGCTGGGGAGCAGTACTTC. Full variable domain (missing parts from reference TRBV5-6 and TRBJ2-7): DAGVTQSPTHLIKTRGQQVTLRCSPKSGHDTVSWYQQALGQGPQFIFQYYEEEERQRGNFPDRFSGHQFPNYSSELNVNALLLGDSALYLCASSLGAGEQYFGPGTRLTVT.

The chain employs TRBV9 and TRBJ2-1, with 9 bases lining up with TRBD2. The CDR3 is 18 amino acids. J lost 2 bases, V lost 1 base, and 10 bases had no gene match. CDR1 is SGDLS, CDR2 YYNGEE, per germline. CDR3 coding DNA: TGTGCCAGCAGCGTAACGGCGGGAGGGCTATCCCCCTACAATGAGCAGTTCTTC. Its translation: CASSVTAGGLSPYNEQFF.

The V and J genes are TRBV4-1 and TRBJ2-7, with 8 bases matching TRBD1. Germline V gives CDR1 MGHRA, CDR2 YSYEKL. This CDR3 contains 16 residues. The trim removed 0 bases at V and 6 bases at J, leaving 10 bases unmatched. CDR3 loop: CASSQEGGTGGLEQYF. DNA for the CDR3: TGCGCCAGCAGCCAAGAAGGAGGGACAGGCGGCCTCGAGCAGTACTTC.

To note about this clone: A read error may account for a junction end that differs from germline. The chain has TRBV7-7 and TRBJ2-7; a possible D gene is TRBD2 (5 bases). The CDR3 length is 13 residues. CDR1 SSHAT and CDR2 FNYEAQ come from the germline V gene (reference sequence). CDR3 DNA sequence: TGTGCTAGCAGCTTAGATTATGCGGGCGAGCAGTACTTC. It encodes CASSLDYAGEQYF. Full variable domain (outside the CDR3, taken from reference TRBV7-7 and TRBJ2-7): GAGVSQSPRYKVTKRGQDVTLRCDPISSHATLYWYQQALGQGPEFLTYFNYEAQPDKSGLPSDRFSAERPEGSISTLTIQRTEQRDSAMYRCASSLDYAGEQYFGPGTRLTVT.

The rearrangement uses TRBV19 and TRBJ2-5; 9 bases are shared with TRBD1. The germline V gene encodes CDR1 LNHDA and CDR2 SQIVND (reference sequence). Trimming at V came to 6 bases and at J to 7 bases, leaving 9 bases not matched to a gene. The CDR3 covers 14 residues. The CDR3 DNA is TGTGCCAGTAGATCCCCGGGACAGGGTTGGACCCAGTACTTC. Protein product: CASRSPGQGWTQYF.

The chain uses TRBV19 and TRBJ1-4; 10 nucleotides match TRBD1. From germline, CDR1 is LNHDA and CDR2 SQIVND (reference sequence). V was clipped by 6 bases and J by 8 bases; unmatched bases: 9. The CDR3 spans 15 residues. The CDR3: CASRPSGTGDEKLFF. CDR3 sequence (DNA): TGTGCCAGTAGACCTTCCGGGACAGGGGACGAAAAACTGTTTTTT.

The J gene is TRBJ2-7, the V gene TRBV19; the match to TRBD1 covers 9 bases. Germline V lookup: CDR1 LNHDA, CDR2 SQIVND (reference sequence). This CDR3 comprises 16 residues. V was clipped by 5 bases and J by 2 bases; unmatched bases: 10. This CDR3 reads CASSPASGTGTYEQYF. The CDR3 DNA follows: TGTGCCAGTAGTCCCGCCTCCGGGACAGGGACCTACGAGCAGTACTTC. The whole variable domain, filled in from reference TRBV19 and TRBJ2-7, reads DGGITQSPKYLFRKEGQNVTLSCEQNLNHDAMYWYRQDPGQGLRLIYYSQIVNDFQKGDIAEGYSVSREKKESFPLTVTSAQKNPTAFYLCASSPASGTGTYEQYFGPGTRLTVT.

V usage is TRBV18 and J usage is TRBJ2-1; 11 positions agree with TRBD1. After removal of 5 bases from V and 6 bases from J, the junction contained 6 bases not matched to a gene. The germline V gene encodes CDR1 KGHSH and CDR2 LQKENI. The CDR3 is made up of 15 amino acids. DNA of the CDR3: TGTGCCAGCTCAGGACAGGGGGCCGTAACCAATGAGCAGTTCTTC. The encoded protein is CASSGQGAVTNEQFF.

This chain uses TRBV19 with TRBJ2-1; tentative D call: TRBD2 (5 bases). Germline V CDR1 and CDR2: LNHDA, SQIVND (reference sequence). V gave up 2 bases and J gave up 11 bases, with 19 bases separating them. The CDR3 is 15 residues long. CDR3 coding DNA: TGTGCCAGTAGTATAACCCTAGCTATGGGATCGAAGCAGTTCTTC. Its translation is CASSITLAMGSKQFF. The whole variable domain, remainder taken from reference TRBV19 and TRBJ2-1, is DGGITQSPKYLFRKEGQNVTLSCEQNLNHDAMYWYRQDPGQGLRLIYYSQIVNDFQKGDIAEGYSVSREKKESFPLTVTSAQKNPTAFYLCASSITLAMGSKQFFGPGTRLTVL.

V and J are TRBV6-5 and TRBJ2-3; a possible D gene is TRBD1 (5 bases). Germline loops: CDR1 MNHEY, CDR2 SVGAGI. The length of the CDR3 is 15 residues. V was shortened by 6 bases and J by 0 bases, with 13 bases between the two germline ends. In DNA, the CDR3 is TGTGCCAGCAGCCAGCAGGGATCTAGCACAGATACGCAGTATTTT. This gives the protein CASSQQGSSTDTQYF.

CDR3 region: CSVVQGMETQYF. CDR3 nucleotide sequence: TGCAGCGTTGTACAGGGAATGGAGACCCAGTACTTC. V usage is TRBV29-1 and J usage is TRBJ2-5; D is perhaps TRBD1 (6 bases). Germline CDR1 is SQVTM and CDR2 is ANQGSEA. The CDR3 length is 12 residues. Trimming stripped 4 bases from V and 5 bases from J, with 11 bases between.

This chain connects TRBV7-2 to TRBJ1-6; the match to TRBD1 covers 7 bases. Trimming removed 4 bases from V and 8 bases from J; junction bases left unmatched: 11. CDR3 length: 16 residues. Germline V gene sequence: CDR1 SGHTA, CDR2 FQGNSA. The CDR3 is CASSSSGTDFYSPLHF. CDR3 nucleotides: TGTGCCAGCAGCTCGTCCGGGACAGACTTTTATTCACCCCTCCACTTT.

The rearrangement uses TRBV12-5 and TRBJ1-5; a weak D match, TRBD1 (5 bases). CDR3 length equals 17 residues. V lost 2 bases and J 1 base, leaving 15 bases between the germline ends. Germline CDR1 and CDR2: LGHNT and FRNRAP. The CDR3 sequence is CASGLYPAGLSNQPQHF. The CDR3 DNA sequence: TGTGCTAGTGGTTTGTACCCGGCAGGGCTCAGCAATCAGCCCCAGCATTTT.

The genes are TRBV15 and TRBJ1-6, with D maybe TRBD1 (5 bases). V was clipped by 3 bases and J by 10 bases, with 16 bases between them. The CDR3 totals 15 residues. Germline-derived CDR1 and CDR2 are LNHNV and YYDKDF (reference sequence). DNA of the CDR3: TGTGCCACCAGCAGTTTAGGGGTGGCGAAGTCACCCCTCCACTTT. Its protein is CATSSLGVAKSPLHF.